The rows below give T cell receptor beta chains drawn from one sample of a study of blood T cell repertoires in COVID-19. Data came from immunoSEQ multiplex PCR; TCRdb stores just in-frame clones and leaves some out. The sample contains 150,000 to 200,000 clones, around 81% of which appear only once. The sequenced sample was peripheral blood. These receptors originate from a man aged 55 to 70 with active or convalescent COVID-19. The CDR3 runs from the conserved cysteine through the conserved F or W. The D gene is left open where the match is weak. Clone size is stated in some rows and not others, as once, few, many or a class when expanded.

clone size: -; J gene: TRBJ2-2; D gene: -; V gene: TRBV28; CDR3 DNA: TGTGCCACCCTTCAGGGGACGGCCACCGGGGAGCTGTTTTTT; CDR3 protein: CATLQGTATGELFF
clone size: few; J gene: TRBJ2-7; D gene: -; V gene: TRBV11-3; CDR3 DNA: TGTGCCAGCAGCCCATCAAGGGGGAGCTACGAGCAGTACTTC; CDR3 protein: CASSPSRGSYEQYF
clone size: -; J gene: TRBJ1-1; D gene: -; V gene: TRBV10-3; CDR3 DNA: TGTGCCATCAACTCCGGGAGCGCTGAAGCTTTCTTT; CDR3 protein: CAINSGSAEAFF
clone size: -; J gene: TRBJ2-3; D gene: TRBD2; V gene: TRBV5-1; CDR3 DNA: TGCGCCAGCAGCTCAGGGACTAGCGGGGGGGCTATAGATACGCAGTATTTT; CDR3 protein: CASSSGTSGGAIDTQYF
clone size: -; J gene: TRBJ1-1; D gene: -; V gene: TRBV7-9; CDR3 DNA: TGTGCCAGCAGCTTACTACAGGGGAACACTGAAGCTTTCTTT; CDR3 protein: CASSLLQGNTEAFF
clone size: -; J gene: TRBJ1-5; D gene: -; V gene: TRBV3-1/TRBV3-2; CDR3 DNA: TGTGCCAGCAGACTCGGGGATCAGCCCCAGCATTTT; CDR3 protein: CASRLGDQPQHF
clone size: -; J gene: TRBJ2-1; D gene: TRBD2; V gene: TRBV28; CDR3 DNA: TGTGCCAGCAGTTCCCCAGTAGCGGGACACTCCTACAATGAGCAGTTCTTC; CDR3 protein: CASSSPVAGHSYNEQFF
clone size: -; J gene: TRBJ2-3; D gene: -; V gene: TRBV29-1; CDR3 DNA: TGCAGCGTTATCCTCAGGTATCTGGATACGCAGTATTTT; CDR3 protein: CSVILRYLDTQYF
clone size: -; J gene: TRBJ2-3; D gene: TRBD2; V gene: TRBV7-8; CDR3 DNA: TGTGCCAGCAGCTTAGGCCTTACTAGCGGGGGGGCCCTTGATACGCAGTATTTT; CDR3 protein: CASSLGLTSGGALDTQYF
clone size: -; J gene: TRBJ1-6; D gene: -; V gene: TRBV6-2/TRBV6-3; CDR3 DNA: TGTGCCAGCAGTTACTCGGTCAGGGGAAATTCACCCCTCCACTTT; CDR3 protein: CASSYSVRGNSPLHF
clone size: -; J gene: TRBJ2-5; D gene: TRBD2; V gene: TRBV7-2; CDR3 DNA: TGTGCCAGCAGCTTCCTCGCTAGCGGGATGAAGACCCAGTACTTC; CDR3 protein: CASSFLASGMKTQYF
clone size: -; J gene: TRBJ2-1; D gene: TRBD2; V gene: TRBV5-4; CDR3 DNA: TGTGCCAGCAGCGCCGGGACTAGCGGTTACAATGAGCAGTTCTTC; CDR3 protein: CASSAGTSGYNEQFF
clone size: -; J gene: TRBJ2-7; D gene: TRBD1; V gene: TRBV3-1/TRBV3-2; CDR3 DNA: TGTGCCAGCTCGACAGGGAGCGAGCAGTACTTC; CDR3 protein: CASSTGSEQYF
clone size: -; J gene: TRBJ1-1; D gene: -; V gene: TRBV12-3/TRBV12-4; CDR3 DNA: TGTGCCAGCAGAGGACTCGGAAGCGGTGAAGCTTTCTTT; CDR3 protein: CASRGLGSGEAFF
clone size: -; J gene: TRBJ1-4; D gene: TRBD1; V gene: TRBV5-1; CDR3 DNA: TGCGCCAGCAGCTCAAGACAGGGGCAGGGTGAAAAACTGTTTTTT; CDR3 protein: CASSSRQGQGEKLFF
clone size: few; J gene: TRBJ1-5; D gene: -; V gene: TRBV28; CDR3 DNA: TGTGCCAGCAGACCCAACAGTAGCAATCAGCCCCAGCATTTT; CDR3 protein: CASRPNSSNQPQHF
clone size: -; J gene: TRBJ1-3; D gene: -; V gene: TRBV7-9; CDR3 DNA: TGTGCCAGCAGCTCTTTTCAGGGACAAGGTTCTGGAAACACCATATATTTT; CDR3 protein: CASSSFQGQGSGNTIYF
clone size: -; J gene: TRBJ1-1; D gene: TRBD1; V gene: TRBV15; CDR3 DNA: TGTGCCACCAGCAGAGCCCTGACAGGGGAGCCAGCTTTCTTT; CDR3 protein: CATSRALTGEPAFF
clone size: -; J gene: TRBJ1-1; D gene: TRBD1; V gene: TRBV7-2; CDR3 DNA: TGTGCCAGCAGCTTACAGGGGGGTGAAGCTTTCTTT; CDR3 protein: CASSLQGGEAFF
clone size: -; J gene: TRBJ2-2; D gene: TRBD1; V gene: TRBV4-1; CDR3 DNA: TGCGCCAGCAGCCGTGGACAGGGGGCGGTCACCGGGGAGCTGTTTTTT; CDR3 protein: CASSRGQGAVTGELFF
clone size: -; J gene: TRBJ1-6; D gene: -; V gene: TRBV6-5; CDR3 DNA: TGTGCCAGCAGTTACTCAGGGGCGTACTATAATTCACCCCTCCACTTT; CDR3 protein: CASSYSGAYYNSPLHF
clone size: -; J gene: TRBJ1-2; D gene: TRBD1; V gene: TRBV7-3; CDR3 DNA: TGTGCCAGCAGCTTAACCATCAACCCGCCGGGACAGGGAAACTATGGCTACACCTTC; CDR3 protein: CASSLTINPPGQGNYGYTF
clone size: -; J gene: TRBJ2-5; D gene: -; V gene: TRBV6-1; CDR3 DNA: TGTGCCAGCAGTGAATCCGGAGAGACCCAGTACTTC; CDR3 protein: CASSESGETQYF
clone size: -; J gene: TRBJ1-2; D gene: -; V gene: TRBV28; CDR3 DNA: TGTGCCAGCAGTCCCCCCGGGGGGGCCCTCTTAACCTCACCAGCTAACTATGGCTACACCTTC; CDR3 protein: CASSPPGGALLTSPANYGYTF
clone size: -; J gene: TRBJ2-2; D gene: TRBD2; V gene: TRBV14; CDR3 DNA: TGTGCCAGCAGCAAGACTAGCGGGATTGACACCGGGGAGCTGTTTTTT; CDR3 protein: CASSKTSGIDTGELFF
clone size: -; J gene: TRBJ1-3; D gene: -; V gene: TRBV5-1; CDR3 DNA: TGCGCCAGCAGCGACCCGGGGGGCTCTGGAAACACCATATATTTT; CDR3 protein: CASSDPGGSGNTIYF
clone size: -; J gene: TRBJ1-1; D gene: -; V gene: TRBV27; CDR3 DNA: TGTGCCAGCAGTTTACCCGCGCTGCCTGACACTGAAGCTTTCTTT; CDR3 protein: CASSLPALPDTEAFF
clone size: few; J gene: TRBJ1-2; D gene: -; V gene: TRBV5-1; CDR3 DNA: TGCGCCAGCAGCTCCGGACAGCTGGAGTATGGCTACACCTTC; CDR3 protein: CASSSGQLEYGYTF
clone size: -; J gene: TRBJ2-2; D gene: TRBD1; V gene: TRBV5-1; CDR3 DNA: TGCGCCAGCAGCCCTGACAGGGCCTACACCGGGGAGCTGTTTTTT; CDR3 protein: CASSPDRAYTGELFF
clone size: -; J gene: TRBJ1-5; D gene: -; V gene: TRBV7-9; CDR3 DNA: TGTGCCAGCAGCTTAGCTTTGACAGATCCTCAGCCCCAGCATTTT; CDR3 protein: CASSLALTDPQPQHF
clone size: -; J gene: TRBJ2-3; D gene: TRBD2; V gene: TRBV6-4; CDR3 DNA: TGTGCCAGCAGCGAGTCTCGGGGGGAAGGGGATACGCAGTATTTT; CDR3 protein: CASSESRGEGDTQYF
clone size: -; J gene: TRBJ2-2; D gene: TRBD1; V gene: TRBV2; CDR3 DNA: TGTGCCAGCAGGGCGGACAGGGCGAACACCGGGGAGCTGTTTTTT; CDR3 protein: CASRADRANTGELFF
clone size: few; J gene: TRBJ1-1; D gene: TRBD1; V gene: TRBV2; CDR3 DNA: TGTGCCAGCAGGACAGGGGGCGCGTTGGCTGGCACTGAAGCTTTCTTT; CDR3 protein: CASRTGGALAGTEAFF
clone size: -; J gene: TRBJ2-7; D gene: -; V gene: TRBV7-8; CDR3 DNA: TGTGCCAGCAGCTTAGAGGGCAGGGGTCTCGAGCAGTACTTC; CDR3 protein: CASSLEGRGLEQYF
clone size: -; J gene: TRBJ1-2; D gene: TRBD1; V gene: TRBV19; CDR3 DNA: TGTGCCAGCCAGGGGGATGGCTACACCTTC; CDR3 protein: CASQGDGYTF
clone size: -; J gene: TRBJ2-3; D gene: TRBD1; V gene: TRBV18; CDR3 DNA: TGTGCCAGCTCAGCGCCGGGACAGGGAAGCACAGATACGCAGTATTTT; CDR3 protein: CASSAPGQGSTDTQYF